This TCR beta chain was found in a study of blood T cell repertoires in COVID-19. Method: immunoSEQ multiplex PCR; TCRdb's copy keeps in-frame clones and lacks some. There are 46,000 or so clones in the sample; roughly 90% occur only once, and about 20% lies in the top ten. The CDR3 consists of 14 residues. Deletions cut 3 bases from V and 2 bases from J, with 10 bases between. Germline CDR1 KGHDR, CDR2 SFDVKD. Sequencing input: peripheral blood. This TCR was recovered from a man between 65 and 79 years old with active COVID-19. The chain has TRBV24-1 and TRBJ2-7; D is possibly TRBD1 (7 bases). CDR3 in amino acids: CATSDAGGTYEQYF. The CDR3 DNA reads as TGTGCCACCAGTGATGCAGGGGGGACCTACGAGCAGTACTTC.